The 28 T cell receptor beta chains presented below share a single source sample, sequenced in a study of T cell responses to AZD1222 COVID-19 vaccine. Profiling relied on immunoSEQ multiplex PCR, and the TCRdb table lists in-frame clones only, not all of them. The sample shows about 160,000 clones, 75% to 95% of them seen only once. The sample consisted of peripheral blood, taken 28 days after the second AZD1222 dose. The receptors derive from an adult who received the AZD1222 COVID-19 vaccine.

V is TRBV12-3 or TRBV12-4 and J is TRBJ2-7; D not resolved. The CDR3 is 13 amino acids. Trimming pared 4 bases from V and 2 bases from J, leaving 9 bases between. This CDR3 reads CASSSPPPYEQYF. The CDR3 DNA reads TGTGCCAGCAGTTCCCCGCCCCCCTACGAGCAGTACTTC.

The rearrangement uses TRBV6-5 and TRBJ2-1, with D perhaps matching TRBD1 (6 bases). Looked up from germline, CDR1 is MNHEY and CDR2 is SVGAGI. This CDR3 is built from 15 residues. Trimming pared 7 bases from V and 5 bases from J, leaving 18 bases between. CDR3 nucleotide sequence: TGTGCCAGCATTGGTTGGGCAGGGGATAACAATGAGCAGTTCTTC. Its translation: CASIGWAGDNNEQFF.

On this clone: One junction end does not reproduce the germline sequence, and a read error may be involved. V gene TRBV7-9 combines with J gene TRBJ2-1; 10 bases are a match to TRBD2. CDR1 and CDR2 (germline): SEHNR, FQNEAQ (reference sequence). CDR3 length equals 15 residues. CDR3 sequence reads: CASSLALAGDYEQFF. The CDR3 DNA reads TGTGCCAGCAGCCTAGCCCTAGCGGGAGATTATGAGCAGTTCTTC.

The chain joins TRBV21-1 to TRBJ2-1; the D call of TRBD2 is as the table states it, not checked on the DNA. TRBV21-1 is labeled a pseudogene. There are 14 residues in the CDR3. The CDR3 loop is CASSKGPPEVEQFF. The CDR3 DNA reads as TGTGCCAGCAGCAAAGGTCCCCCCGAGGTTGAGCAGTTCTTC.

The rearrangement joins TRBV6-5 to TRBJ2-3; 12 positions match TRBD2. The CDR3 loop spans 15 amino acids. From germline, CDR1 is MNHEY and CDR2 SVGAGI. J gave up 4 bases and V 5 bases, and 4 bases lay outside the gene matches. CDR3 in DNA: TGTGCCAGCAGTCGGGCTAGCGGGGGGGCAGATACGCAGTATTTT. Translated: CASSRASGGADTQYF.

As regards this clone: At the DNA level, this CDR3 is encoded by other sequences in the same sample as well. This rearrangement joins TRBV20-1 to TRBJ1-5; a weak D match, TRBD1 (5 bases). CDR3 length equals 14 residues. CDR1 DFQATT and CDR2 SNEGSKA come from the germline V gene (reference sequence). Trimming pared 3 bases from V and 0 bases from J, leaving 9 bases between. CDR3 region: CSASSGYSNQPQHF. The CDR3 bases are TGCAGTGCTAGTTCAGGGTATAGCAATCAGCCCCAGCATTTT.

The chain is built from TRBV23-1 and TRBJ2-2; 10 positions agree with TRBD2. TRBV23-1 has ORF status, its function being uncertain. CDR3 length equals 24 residues. The V and J ends lost 4 bases and 0 bases, in that order; junction bases with no gene match: 26. The CDR3 loop is CASSRCFGASGSYGLGTNTGELFF. In DNA form, the CDR3 reads TGCGCCAGCAGTCGGTGCTTCGGGGCTAGCGGGAGCTACGGGTTGGGGACGAACACCGGGGAGCTGTTTTTT.

The chain uses TRBV6-1 and TRBJ1-1; D may be TRBD1 (5 bases). Germline V lookup: CDR1 MNHNS, CDR2 SASEGT. CDR3 length: 12 amino acids. Trimming removed 2 bases at V and 11 bases at J, with 12 bases between. The CDR3 coding sequence is TGTGCCAGCAGTGAATTGGGGGGTAGGGCTTTCTTT. It codes for CASSELGGRAFF.

The V and J genes are TRBV7-2 and TRBJ1-1, with unresolved D. The CDR3 sequence is 13 residues long. Germline assignment: CDR1 SGHTA and CDR2 FQGNSA. V dropped 2 bases and J dropped 4 bases, with 8 bases sitting between them. The CDR3 spells CASSLSRVTEAFF. Here the CDR3 DNA reads TGTGCCAGCAGCTTAAGTAGGGTCACTGAAGCTTTCTTT.

V usage is TRBV30 and J usage is TRBJ2-1, with D possibly TRBD2 on 6 matching bases. The CDR3 is 13 residues long. V lost 0 bases and J lost 6, with 9 bases in between. Germline V gene sequence: CDR1 GTSNPN, CDR2 SVGIG (reference sequence). The CDR3 DNA is TGTGCCTGGAGTGTATCGGGAGCCAATGAGCAGTTCTTC. Encoded protein: CAWSVSGANEQFF.

The chain joins TRBV12-3 or TRBV12-4 to TRBJ1-2; D not certain. The CDR3 runs 12 residues. V dropped 5 bases and J dropped 8 bases, with 12 bases sitting between them. The DNA for the CDR3 is TGTGCCAGCAGTCTGCCGAATAAAGGCTACACCTTC. Translation: CASSLPNKGYTF.

The chain employs TRBV2 and TRBJ2-3; D ambiguous. V dropped 5 bases and J dropped 6 bases, with 6 bases sitting between them. The germline CDR1 and CDR2 sequences are SNHLY and FYNNEI. CDR3 size: 11 residues. CDR3 sequence reads: CASSNADTQYF. The CDR3 nucleotides read TGTGCCAGCAGTAACGCGGATACGCAGTATTTT.

This chain links TRBV18 with TRBJ1-1; D not resolved. Germline lookup yields CDR1 KGHSH and CDR2 LQKENI. The V end lost 0 bases, the J end lost 0 bases, and 2 bases lay between the germline ends. The CDR3 runs to 13 residues. CDR3 sequence reads: CASSPPMNTEAFF. Here the CDR3 DNA reads TGTGCCAGCTCACCACCAATGAACACTGAAGCTTTCTTT.

The CDR3 DNA reads as TGTGCCAGTACCACGAAAGACGACTACAATGAGCAGTTCTTC. Translated: CASTTKDDYNEQFF. The rearrangement joins TRBV19 to TRBJ2-1, with D unclear. From germline, CDR1 is LNHDA and CDR2 SQIVND (reference sequence). V lost 7 bases, J lost 3 bases, and 13 bases lay in between. CDR3 length equals 14 residues.

This rearrangement joins TRBV5-5 to TRBJ2-2; TRBD2 matches 10 bases. The length of the CDR3 is 15 residues. V shed 1 base, J shed 6 bases, and the junction held 3 bases outside the gene matches. CDR1 and CDR2 (germline): SGHKS, YYEKEE (reference sequence). CDR3: CASSLSGRDSGELFF. CDR3 nucleotides: TGTGCCAGCAGCTTGAGCGGGAGGGATTCCGGGGAGCTGTTTTTT.

The rearrangement joins TRBV5-5 to TRBJ1-1; a weak D match, TRBD1 (6 bases). The length of the CDR3 is 15 residues. V was clipped by 3 bases and J by 4 bases, with 16 bases between them. The V gene's germline CDR1 is SGHKS and CDR2 YYEKEE (reference sequence). As DNA, the CDR3 is TGTGCCAGCAGCTCGAACCCTAGGGGGGGCACTGAAGCTTTCTTT. Its translation is CASSSNPRGGTEAFF.

The chain uses TRBV5-6 and TRBJ1-1; D may be TRBD1 (6 bases). This CDR3 contains 14 residues. V lost 4 bases and J lost 1, with 11 bases in between. Germline assignment: CDR1 SGHDT and CDR2 YYEEEE. The CDR3 protein is CASSLLQGNTEAFF. As DNA, the CDR3 is TGTGCCAGCAGCCTTTTACAGGGGAACACTGAAGCTTTCTTT.

This clone was detected once. The genes are TRBV14 and TRBJ2-1; D perhaps matches TRBD2 (5 bases). CDR1 SGHDN and CDR2 FVKESK come from the germline V gene. Trimming left V 0 bases short and J 4 bases short, with 16 bases between. This CDR3 spans 17 amino acids. This CDR3 is CASSQESGFFPYNEQFF. In DNA form, the CDR3 reads TGTGCCAGCAGCCAAGAGTCGGGATTTTTCCCTTACAATGAGCAGTTCTTC.

V usage is TRBV29-1 and J usage is TRBJ2-5; weak D call: TRBD1 (5 bases). Deletions cut 1 base from V and 4 bases from J, with 7 bases between. This CDR3 comprises 12 residues. The germline V gene encodes CDR1 SQVTM and CDR2 ANQGSEA. CDR3 nucleotide sequence: TGCAGCGTTGAAGGGGGCGGAGAGACCCAGTACTTC. This encodes CSVEGGGETQYF.

Points on this clone: Other nucleotide sequences in the sample specify the same CDR3. This chain uses TRBV5-1 with TRBJ2-2; D unresolved. There are 14 residues in the CDR3. Trimming removed 0 bases from V and 2 bases from J, with 5 bases in between. Germline CDR1 SGHRS, CDR2 YFSETQ. The CDR3 bases are TGCGCCAGCAGCTTGGGGGGTAACACCGGGGAGCTGTTTTTT. Translated: CASSLGGNTGELFF.

The chain uses TRBV5-5 and TRBJ2-5; no reliable D call. This CDR3 is 13 amino acids long. Germline CDR1 reads SGHKS; CDR2 reads YYEKEE (reference sequence). V was shortened by 0 bases and J by 2 bases, with 5 bases between the two germline ends. The CDR3 bases are TGTGCCAGCAGCTTGGCCAGACAAGAGACCCAGTACTTC. Amino acids: CASSLARQETQYF. Full variable domain (outside the CDR3, taken from reference TRBV5-5 and TRBJ2-5): DAGVTQSPTHLIKTRGQQVTLRCSPISGHKSVSWYQQVLGQGPQFIFQYYEKEERGRGNFPDRFSARQFPNYSSELNVNALLLGDSALYLCASSLARQETQYFGPGTRLLVL.

The rearrangement uses TRBV7-6 and TRBJ2-7; D ambiguous. V was cut by 1 base and J by 6 bases, with 16 bases left in between. The CDR3 loop spans 15 amino acids. Looked up from germline, CDR1 is SGHVS and CDR2 is FNYEAQ. CDR3: CASSLEHSGPSEQYF. In DNA, the CDR3 is TGTGCCAGCAGCTTAGAGCACTCCGGCCCTTCCGAGCAGTACTTC.

Of note for this clone: The identical CDR3 is also encoded by other nucleotide sequences in the sample. The chain joins TRBV7-9 to TRBJ1-1; D call uncertain. Germline loops: CDR1 SEHNR, CDR2 FQNEAQ (reference sequence). The CDR3 contains 13 residues. The germline V and J ends were trimmed by 0 bases and 1 base, with 3 bases remaining between them. The CDR3 coding sequence is TGTGCCAGCAGCTTAGCCAGGAACACTGAAGCTTTCTTT. This codes for CASSLARNTEAFF.

This chain links TRBV18 with TRBJ1-5; D call uncertain. The CDR3 is 15 amino acids. V gave up 1 base and J gave up 0 bases, with 7 bases separating them. In germline, CDR1 is KGHSH, CDR2 LQKENI. The CDR3 loop reads CASSPQLDSNQPQHF. The CDR3 nucleotides are TGTGCCAGCTCACCACAGTTAGATAGCAATCAGCCCCAGCATTTT. The variable domain in full, completed from reference TRBV18 and TRBJ1-5, reads NAGVMQNPRHLVRRRGQEARLRCSPMKGHSHVYWYRQLPEEGLKFMVYLQKENIIDESGMPKERFSAEFPKEGPSILRIQQVVRGDSAAYFCASSPQLDSNQPQHFGDGTRLSIL.

A note on this clone: Distinct nucleotide sequences in the sample also encode this CDR3. This sequence joins TRBV5-1 and TRBJ1-1; D not certain. CDR1 and CDR2 (germline): SGHRS, YFSETQ. Trimming took 0 bases from V and 2 from J, leaving 8 bases between them. The CDR3 has 14 residues. The CDR3: CASSLGQTNTEAFF. CDR3 nucleotides: TGCGCCAGCAGCTTGGGGCAGACCAACACTGAAGCTTTCTTT.

This chain links TRBV2 with TRBJ2-1, with TRBD2 matching 13 bases. J lost 6 bases, V lost 5 bases, and 4 bases had no gene match. Per the germline V gene, CDR1 is SNHLY and CDR2 is FYNNEI. CDR3 size: 15 residues. CDR3 sequence reads: CASSPGTSGINEQFF. The CDR3 nucleotides are TGTGCCAGCAGTCCCGGGACTAGCGGGATCAATGAGCAGTTCTTC.

The chain combines TRBV6-5 with TRBJ2-7; 8 bases are shared with TRBD1. After removal of 0 bases from V and 0 bases from J, the junction contained 4 bases not matched to a gene. CDR1 and CDR2 from the germline V gene are MNHEY and SVGAGI. The length of the CDR3 is 16 residues. The CDR3 region is CASSYSTGARSYEQYF. The CDR3 nucleotides are TGTGCCAGCAGTTACTCGACAGGGGCCCGCTCCTACGAGCAGTACTTC.

This sequence joins TRBV9 and TRBJ2-4, with 9 nucleotides matching TRBD1. With V trimmed by 6 bases and J by 7 bases, 8 bases remained unmatched. This CDR3 contains 14 residues. Germline V CDR1 and CDR2: SGDLS, YYNGEE. The CDR3 region is CASMSGGTGNIQYF. The CDR3, as DNA: TGTGCCAGCATGTCCGGTGGGACAGGGAACATTCAGTACTTC.